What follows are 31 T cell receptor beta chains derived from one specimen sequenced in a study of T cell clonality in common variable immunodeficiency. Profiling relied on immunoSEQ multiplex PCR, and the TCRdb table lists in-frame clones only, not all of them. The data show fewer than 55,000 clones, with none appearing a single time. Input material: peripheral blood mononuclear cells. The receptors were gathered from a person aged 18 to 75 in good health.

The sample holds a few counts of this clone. CDR3 region: CASSMRASGSAYNEQFF. The CDR3 bases that were read are TGTGCCAGTAGTATGAGGGCTAGCGGGAGTGCGTACAATGAG. The J gene is TRBJ2-1, the V gene TRBV19, with 10 nucleotides matching TRBD2. The read terminates 3 residues ahead of where the CDR3 ends, so the germline J gene completes it. Per the germline V gene, CDR1 is LNHDA and CDR2 is SQIVND (reference sequence). Trimming took 3 bases from V and 4 from J; bases not matched to a gene: 9. The CDR3 covers 17 residues.

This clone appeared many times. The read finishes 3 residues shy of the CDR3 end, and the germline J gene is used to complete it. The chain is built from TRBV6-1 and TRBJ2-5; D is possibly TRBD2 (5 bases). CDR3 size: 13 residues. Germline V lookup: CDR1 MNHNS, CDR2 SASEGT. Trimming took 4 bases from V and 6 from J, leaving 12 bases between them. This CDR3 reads CASSAIEGQTQYF. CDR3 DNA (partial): TGTGCCAGCAGTGCCATCGAGGGTCAGACC.

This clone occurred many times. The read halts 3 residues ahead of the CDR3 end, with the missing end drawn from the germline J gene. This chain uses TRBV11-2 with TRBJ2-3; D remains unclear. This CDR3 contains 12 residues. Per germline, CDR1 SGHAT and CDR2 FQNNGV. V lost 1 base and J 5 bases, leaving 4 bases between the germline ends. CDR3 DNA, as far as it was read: TGTGCCAGCAGCTTAGTCGGAGATACG. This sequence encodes CASSLVGDT. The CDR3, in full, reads CASSLVGDTQYF.

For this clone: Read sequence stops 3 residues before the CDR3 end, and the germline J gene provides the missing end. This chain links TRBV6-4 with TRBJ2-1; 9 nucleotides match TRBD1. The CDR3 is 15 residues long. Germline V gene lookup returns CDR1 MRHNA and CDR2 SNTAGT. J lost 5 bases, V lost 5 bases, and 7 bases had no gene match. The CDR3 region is CASSQPGQGNNEQFF. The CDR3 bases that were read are TGTGCCAGCAGTCAACCGGGACAGGGAAACAATGAG.

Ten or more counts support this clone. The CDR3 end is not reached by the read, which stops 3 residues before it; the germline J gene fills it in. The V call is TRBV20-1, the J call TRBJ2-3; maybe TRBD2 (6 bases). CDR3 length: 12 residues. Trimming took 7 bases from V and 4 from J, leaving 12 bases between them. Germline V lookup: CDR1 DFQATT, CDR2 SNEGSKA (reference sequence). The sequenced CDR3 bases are TGCAGTGTCGGGACGGGGGCAGATACG. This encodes CSVGTGADT. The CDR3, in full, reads CSVGTGADTQYF.

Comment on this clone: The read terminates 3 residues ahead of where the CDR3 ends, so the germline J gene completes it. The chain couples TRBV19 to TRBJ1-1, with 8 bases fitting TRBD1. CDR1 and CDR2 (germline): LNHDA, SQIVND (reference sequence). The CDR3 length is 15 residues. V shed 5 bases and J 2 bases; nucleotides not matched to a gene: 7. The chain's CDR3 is CASSHPAGGNTEAFF. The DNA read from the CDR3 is TGTGCCAGTAGTCACCCGGCAGGGGGCAACACTGAA.

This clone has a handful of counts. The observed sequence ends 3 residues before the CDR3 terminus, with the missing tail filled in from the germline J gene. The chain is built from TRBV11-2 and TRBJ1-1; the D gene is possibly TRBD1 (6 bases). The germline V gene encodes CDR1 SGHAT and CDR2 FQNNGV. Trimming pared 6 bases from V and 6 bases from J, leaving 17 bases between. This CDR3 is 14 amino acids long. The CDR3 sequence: CASRVTGSGAEAFF. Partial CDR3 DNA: TGTGCCAGCAGGGTAACAGGGAGTGGCGCTGAA.

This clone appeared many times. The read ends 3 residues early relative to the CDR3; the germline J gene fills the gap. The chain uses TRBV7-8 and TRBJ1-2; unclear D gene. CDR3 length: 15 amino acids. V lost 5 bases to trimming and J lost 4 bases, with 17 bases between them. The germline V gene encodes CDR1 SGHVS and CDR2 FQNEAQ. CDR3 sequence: CASSPEVQILYGYTF. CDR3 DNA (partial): TGTGCCAGCAGCCCAGAGGTCCAAATCCTCTATGGC.

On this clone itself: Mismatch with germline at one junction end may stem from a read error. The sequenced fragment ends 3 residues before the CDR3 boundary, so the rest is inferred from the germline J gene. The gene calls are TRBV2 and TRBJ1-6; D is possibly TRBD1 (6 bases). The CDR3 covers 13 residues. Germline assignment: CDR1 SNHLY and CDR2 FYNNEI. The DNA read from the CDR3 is TGTGCCTGCAGACAGGAGTCAAATTCACCC. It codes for CACRQESNSP. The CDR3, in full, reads CACRQESNSPLHF.

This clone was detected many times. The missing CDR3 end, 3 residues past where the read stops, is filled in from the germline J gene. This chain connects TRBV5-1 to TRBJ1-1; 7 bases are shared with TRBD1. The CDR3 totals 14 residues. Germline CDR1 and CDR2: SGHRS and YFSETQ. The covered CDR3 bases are TGCGCCAGCAGCCCATCCACCGACAGGGCGCCA. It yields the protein CASSPSTDRAP. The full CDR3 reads CASSPSTDRAPAFF.

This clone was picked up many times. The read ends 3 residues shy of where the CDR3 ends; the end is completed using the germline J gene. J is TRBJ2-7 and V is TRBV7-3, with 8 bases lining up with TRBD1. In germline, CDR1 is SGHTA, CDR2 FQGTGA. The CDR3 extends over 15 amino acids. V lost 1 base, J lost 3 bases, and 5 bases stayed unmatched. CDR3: CASSLIGTGSYEQYF. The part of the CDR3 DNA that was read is TGTGCCAGCAGCTTAATAGGGACAGGTAGCTACGAG.

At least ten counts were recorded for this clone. The chain's CDR3 is CASSPRGGRNTEAFF. CDR3 DNA (partial): TGTGCCAGCAGCCCCCGGGGGGGGAGGAACACTGAA. This chain joins TRBV11-2 and TRBJ1-1; TRBD1 might be the D (5 bases). Sequencing ends 3 residues short of the CDR3 end; the germline J gene provides the rest. The CDR3 is 15 amino acids. Between the trimmed V and J ends, which lost 5 bases and 1 base, there was a span of 14 bases. CDR1 SGHAT and CDR2 FQNNGV come from the germline V gene.

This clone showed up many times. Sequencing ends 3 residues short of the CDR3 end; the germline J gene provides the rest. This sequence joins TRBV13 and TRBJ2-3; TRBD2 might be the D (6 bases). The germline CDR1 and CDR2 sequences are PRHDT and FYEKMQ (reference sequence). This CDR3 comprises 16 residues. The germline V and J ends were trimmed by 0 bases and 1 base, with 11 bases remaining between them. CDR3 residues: CASSLGAASGTDTQYF. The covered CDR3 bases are TGTGCCAGCAGCTTAGGGGCGGCTAGCGGCACAGATACG.

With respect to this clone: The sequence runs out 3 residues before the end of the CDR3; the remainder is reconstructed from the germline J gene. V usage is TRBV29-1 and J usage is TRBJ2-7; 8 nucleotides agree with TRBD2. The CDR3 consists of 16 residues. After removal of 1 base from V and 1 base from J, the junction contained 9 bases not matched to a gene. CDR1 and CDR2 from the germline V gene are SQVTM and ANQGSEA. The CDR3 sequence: CSVEATAGGDSYEQYF. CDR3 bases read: TGCAGCGTTGAAGCTACCGCGGGGGGAGATTCCTACGAG.

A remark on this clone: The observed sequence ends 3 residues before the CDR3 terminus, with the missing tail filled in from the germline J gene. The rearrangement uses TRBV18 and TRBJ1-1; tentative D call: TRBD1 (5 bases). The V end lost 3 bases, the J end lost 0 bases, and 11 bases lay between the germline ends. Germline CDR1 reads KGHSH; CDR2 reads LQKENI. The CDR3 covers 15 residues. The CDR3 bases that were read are TGTGCCAGCTCACCCTTGGGGCCTTTGAACACTGAA. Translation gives CASSPLGPLNTE. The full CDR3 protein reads CASSPLGPLNTEAFF.

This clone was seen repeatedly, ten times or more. The covered CDR3 bases are TGTGCCAGCAGCTTCCCTCAAGAGACC. This codes for CASSFPQET. The CDR3 as a whole reads CASSFPQETQYF. The chain employs TRBV5-4 and TRBJ2-5; D unclear. The read finishes 3 residues shy of the CDR3 end, and the germline J gene is used to complete it. The CDR3 has 12 residues. Deletions cut 2 bases from V and 2 bases from J, with 4 bases between. Germline V lookup: CDR1 SGHNT, CDR2 YYREEE (reference sequence).

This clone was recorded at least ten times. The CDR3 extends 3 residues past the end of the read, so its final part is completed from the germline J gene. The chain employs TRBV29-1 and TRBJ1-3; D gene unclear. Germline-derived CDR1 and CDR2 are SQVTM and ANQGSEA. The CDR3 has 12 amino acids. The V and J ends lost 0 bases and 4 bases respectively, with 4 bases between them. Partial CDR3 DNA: TGCAGCGTTGAAGATATGGGAAACACC. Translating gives CSVEDMGNT. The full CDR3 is CSVEDMGNTIYF.

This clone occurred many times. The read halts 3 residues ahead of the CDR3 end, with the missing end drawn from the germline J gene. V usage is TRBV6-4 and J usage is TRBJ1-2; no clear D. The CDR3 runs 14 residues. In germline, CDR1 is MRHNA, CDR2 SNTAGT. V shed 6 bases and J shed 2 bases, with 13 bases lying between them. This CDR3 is CASSPSRGNYGYTF. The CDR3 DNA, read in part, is TGTGCCAGCAGCCCCTCTCGAGGGAACTATGGC.

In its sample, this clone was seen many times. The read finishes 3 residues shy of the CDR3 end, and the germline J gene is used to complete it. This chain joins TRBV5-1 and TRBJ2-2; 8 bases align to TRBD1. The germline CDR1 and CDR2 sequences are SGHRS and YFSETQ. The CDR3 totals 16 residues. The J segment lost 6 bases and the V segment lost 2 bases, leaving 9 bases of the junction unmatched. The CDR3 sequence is CASSFNPGGASGELFF. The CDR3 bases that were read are TGCGCCAGCAGCTTTAATCCAGGGGGCGCGTCCGGGGAG. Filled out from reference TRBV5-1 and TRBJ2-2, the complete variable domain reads KAGVTQTPRYLIKTRGQQVTLSCSPISGHRSVSWYQQTPGQGLQFLFEYFSETQRNKGNFPGRFSGRQFSNSRSEMNVSTLELGDSALYLCASSFNPGGASGELFFGEGSRLTVL.

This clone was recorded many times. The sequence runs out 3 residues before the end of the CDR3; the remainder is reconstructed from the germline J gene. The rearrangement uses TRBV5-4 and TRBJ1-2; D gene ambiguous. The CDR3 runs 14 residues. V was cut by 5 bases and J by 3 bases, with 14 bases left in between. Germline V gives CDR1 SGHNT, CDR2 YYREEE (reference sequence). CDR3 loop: CASRPDGADYGYTF. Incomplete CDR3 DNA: TGTGCCAGCAGGCCTGACGGAGCGGACTATGGC. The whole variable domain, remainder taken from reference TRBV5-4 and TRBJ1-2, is ETGVTQSPTHLIKTRGQQVTLRCSSQSGHNTVSWYQQALGQGPQFIFQYYREEENGRGNFPPRFSGLQFPNYSSELNVNALELDDSALYLCASRPDGADYGYTFGSGTRLTVV.

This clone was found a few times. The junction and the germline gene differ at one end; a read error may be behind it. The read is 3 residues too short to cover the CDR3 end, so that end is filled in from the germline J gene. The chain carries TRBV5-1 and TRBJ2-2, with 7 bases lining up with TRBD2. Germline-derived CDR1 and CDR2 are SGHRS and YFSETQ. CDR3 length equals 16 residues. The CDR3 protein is CASSLVGGGNIGELFF. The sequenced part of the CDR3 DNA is TGCGCCAGCAGCTTGGTTGGCGGGGGTAACATCGGGGAG.

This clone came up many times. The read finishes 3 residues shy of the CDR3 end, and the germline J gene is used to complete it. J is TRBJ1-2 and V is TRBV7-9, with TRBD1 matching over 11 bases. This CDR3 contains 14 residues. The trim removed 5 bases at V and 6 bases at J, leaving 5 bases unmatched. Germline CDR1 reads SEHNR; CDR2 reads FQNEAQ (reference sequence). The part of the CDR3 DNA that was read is TGTGCCAGCAGCCCTGGACAGGGGGCCGATGGC. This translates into CASSPGQGADG. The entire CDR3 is CASSPGQGADGYTF. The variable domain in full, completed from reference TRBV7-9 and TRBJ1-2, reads DTGVSQNPRHKITKRGQNVTFRCDPISEHNRLYWYRQTLGQGPEFLTYFQNEAQLEKSRLLSDRFSAERPKGSFSTLEIQRTEQGDSAMYLCASSPGQGADGYTFGSGTRLTVV.

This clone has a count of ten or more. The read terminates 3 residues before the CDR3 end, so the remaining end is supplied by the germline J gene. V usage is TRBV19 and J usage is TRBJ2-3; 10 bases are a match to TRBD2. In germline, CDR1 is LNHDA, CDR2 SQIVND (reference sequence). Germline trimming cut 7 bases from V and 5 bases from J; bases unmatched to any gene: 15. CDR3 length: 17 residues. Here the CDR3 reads CASTGAGGIIVKDTQYF. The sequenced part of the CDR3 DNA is TGTGCCAGTACCGGAGCGGGGGGGATTATCGTAAAAGATACG.

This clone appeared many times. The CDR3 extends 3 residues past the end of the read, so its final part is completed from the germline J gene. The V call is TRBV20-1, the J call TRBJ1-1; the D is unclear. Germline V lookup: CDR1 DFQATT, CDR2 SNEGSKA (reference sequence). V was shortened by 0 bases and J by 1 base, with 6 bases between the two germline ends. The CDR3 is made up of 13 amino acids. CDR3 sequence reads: CSARDYGNTEAFF. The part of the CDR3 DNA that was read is TGCAGTGCTAGAGATTACGGGAACACTGAA.

CDR3 protein: CASSTRRTGQETQYF. Partial CDR3 DNA: TGTGCCAGCAGCACCCGACGGACTGGACAAGAGACC. This chain connects TRBV7-2 to TRBJ2-5; TRBD2 might be the D (5 bases). The DNA ends 3 residues before the CDR3 does, and the rest of the CDR3 is filled in from the germline J gene. The CDR3 extends over 15 amino acids. V was trimmed by 5 bases and J by 2 bases, leaving 15 bases between them. Germline loops: CDR1 SGHTA, CDR2 FQGNSA.

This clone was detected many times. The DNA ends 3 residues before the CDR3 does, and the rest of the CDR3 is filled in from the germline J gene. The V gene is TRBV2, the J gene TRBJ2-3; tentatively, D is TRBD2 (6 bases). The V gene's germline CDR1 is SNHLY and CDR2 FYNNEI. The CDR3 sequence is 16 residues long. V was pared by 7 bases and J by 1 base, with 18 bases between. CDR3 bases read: TGTGCCAGCACCTACGAGCAGGCTAGCGGCACAGATACG. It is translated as CASTYEQASGTDT. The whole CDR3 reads CASTYEQASGTDTQYF.

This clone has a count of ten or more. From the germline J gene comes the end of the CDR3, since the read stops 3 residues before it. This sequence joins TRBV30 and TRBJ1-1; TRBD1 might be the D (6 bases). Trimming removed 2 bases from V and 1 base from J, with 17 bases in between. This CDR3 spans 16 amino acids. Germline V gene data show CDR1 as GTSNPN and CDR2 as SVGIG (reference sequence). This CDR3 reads CAWSLGQGPPNTEAFF. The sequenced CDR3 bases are TGTGCCTGGAGTTTAGGGCAGGGGCCCCCGAACACTGAA.

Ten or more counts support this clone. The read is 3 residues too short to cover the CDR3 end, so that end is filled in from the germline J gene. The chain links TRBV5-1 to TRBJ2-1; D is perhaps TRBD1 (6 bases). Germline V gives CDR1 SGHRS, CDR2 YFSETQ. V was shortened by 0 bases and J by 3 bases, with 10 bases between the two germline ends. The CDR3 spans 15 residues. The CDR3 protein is CASSLGTADYNEQFF. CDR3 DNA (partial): TGCGCCAGCAGCTTGGGGACAGCGGACTACAATGAG.

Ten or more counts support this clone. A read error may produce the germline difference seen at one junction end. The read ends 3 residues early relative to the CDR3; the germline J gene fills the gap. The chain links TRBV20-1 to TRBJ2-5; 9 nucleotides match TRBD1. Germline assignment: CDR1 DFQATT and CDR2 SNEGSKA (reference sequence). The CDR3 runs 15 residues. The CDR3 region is CSAGDPGQGSETQYF. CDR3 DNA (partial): TGCAGTGCTGGAGACCCGGGACAGGGTTCAGAGACC.

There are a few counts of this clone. CDR3 DNA, as far as it was read: TGTGCCAGCAGCTTAGCTAGCGGCACGTACAATGAG. It translates to CASSLASGTYNE. The CDR3 reads in full as CASSLASGTYNEQFF. This chain links TRBV11-1 with TRBJ2-1; a weak D match, TRBD2 (6 bases). The read finishes 3 residues shy of the CDR3 end, and the germline J gene is used to complete it. CDR1 and CDR2 (germline): SGHAT, FQDESV (reference sequence). This CDR3 is 15 amino acids long. The V end lost 0 bases, the J end lost 4 bases, and 10 bases lay between the germline ends.

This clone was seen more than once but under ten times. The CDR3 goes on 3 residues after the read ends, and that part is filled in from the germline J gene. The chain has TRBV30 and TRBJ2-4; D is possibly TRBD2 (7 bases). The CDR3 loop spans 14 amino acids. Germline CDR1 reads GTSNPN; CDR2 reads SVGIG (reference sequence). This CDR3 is CAWRGGAANYGQYF. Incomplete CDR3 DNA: TGTGCCTGGAGAGGGGGGGCAGCTAACTATGGT.